One T cell receptor (beta chain) is described in this entry. Its antigen is still unknown. The entry originates in a study of cytomegalovirus exposure and HLA in healthy donors. Study observations and caveats: An observed cluster of highly shared sequence variants was recorded as a likely sequencing artifact.

The CDR3 has 13 amino acids. V lost 7 bases, J lost 6 bases, and 9 bases stayed unmatched. Germline lookup yields CDR1 ENHRY and CDR2 SYGVKD. A multiplex PCR was run with 60 Vbeta primers and 13 Jbeta primers. The protocol was immunoSEQ multiplex PCR, while the TCRdb copy is restricted to in-frame clones and leaves out a portion. Of some 190,000 clones in the sample, roughly 81% were seen once. V is TRBV10-3 and J is TRBJ2-7; TRBD2 aligns across 7 bases. Source material: PBMCs. The clonotype originates from a woman younger than 45 in good health and CMV-seropositive. This CDR3 reads CAIKDASGGEQYF. In nucleotides, the CDR3 is TGTGCCATCAAGGACGCCTCGGGGGGCGAGCAGTACTTC.